These 32 T cell receptor beta chains were sequenced from one sample in a study of early T cells in non-severe SARS-CoV-2 infection. Via MiXCR, TCRdb re-called the 5' RACE reads, giving one row per CDR3 protein. Of 55,000 to 70,000 distinct CDR3 sequences listed, 12% were seen once; the top ten hold more than 1.5%. The sequenced sample was whole blood. The source of these receptors is an adult who was a healthcare worker with PCR-confirmed SARS-CoV-2 infection or an uninfected control (not recorded which).

This clonotype was recorded a few times. The rearrangement links TRBV2 to TRBJ1-1; D unclear. This CDR3 has 10 amino acids. The V end lost 8 bases, the J end lost 8 bases, and 9 bases lay between the germline ends. Germline-derived CDR1 and CDR2 are SNHLY and FYNNEI. CDR3 region: CASGMIEAFF. Here the CDR3 DNA reads TGTGCCAGCGGCATGATCGAAGCTTTCTTT.

This clonotype was observed at least ten times. The V gene is TRBV3-1, the J gene TRBJ2-1, with 8 bases lining up with TRBD2. This CDR3 is built from 17 residues. Germline V CDR1 and CDR2: LGHDT, YNNKEL (reference sequence). V lost 1 base and J lost 2; bases outside the gene matches: 7. The CDR3 bases are TGTGCCAGCAGCCAAGGTGGGCTAGCGGGTCCCTACAATGAGCAGTTCTTC. Protein product: CASSQGGLAGPYNEQFF.

Only a few counts were recorded for this clonotype. The chain couples TRBV6-5 to TRBJ2-5; D ambiguous. The CDR3 contains 13 residues. Deletions cut 7 bases from V and 1 base from J, with 10 bases between. Germline V CDR1 and CDR2: MNHEY, SVGAGI. DNA of the CDR3: TGTGCCAGCAAATTTCGGGCCCAAGAGACCCAGTACTTC. Translating gives CASKFRAQETQYF.

This clonotype was detected ten times or more. V gene TRBV10-3 combines with J gene TRBJ2-3; 14 bases agree with TRBD2. This CDR3 is built from 14 residues. CDR1 and CDR2 (germline): ENHRY, SYGVKD. J lost 4 bases, V lost 6 bases, and 0 bases had no gene match. The CDR3 DNA follows: TGTGCCATCAGGGGACTAGCGGGGGCAGATACGCAGTATTTT. Residues: CAIRGLAGADTQYF.

This rearrangement joins TRBV30 to TRBJ2-3; 11 positions match TRBD1. The germline V gene has CDR1 GTSNPN and CDR2 SVGIG (reference sequence). V was clipped by 4 bases and J by 7 bases; unmatched bases: 7. The CDR3 is 14 residues long. In nucleotides, the CDR3 is TGTGCCTGGACTCCCGGGACAGGGGGGAATACGCAGTATTTT. It encodes CAWTPGTGGNTQYF.

There are a few counts of this clonotype. The rearrangement uses TRBV5-1 and TRBJ1-1, with TRBD1 as a possible D gene (5 bases). Germline CDR1 is SGHRS and CDR2 is YFSETQ. Deletions cut 3 bases from V and 1 base from J, with 10 bases between. This CDR3 comprises 14 residues. CDR3 sequence (DNA): TGCGCCAGCAGCTGGGGGACCCAGAACACTGAAGCTTTCTTT. Translating gives CASSWGTQNTEAFF.

This clonotype was seen a few times. The gene calls are TRBV6-2 or TRBV6-3 and TRBJ2-3, with 12 bases matching TRBD2. The CDR3 runs 17 residues. From germline, CDR1 is MNHEY and CDR2 SVGEGT. The V gene end was trimmed by 0 bases and the J gene end by 2 bases; junction bases not matched to a gene: 3. The CDR3 bases are TGTGCCAGCAGTTACTCGACTAGCGGGGGCCACACAGATACGCAGTATTTT. Encoded protein: CASSYSTSGGHTDTQYF.

This rearrangement joins TRBV5-1 to TRBJ1-3; D may be TRBD1 (6 bases). From germline, CDR1 is SGHRS and CDR2 YFSETQ. The V end was cut by 2 bases, the J end by 0 bases, with 12 bases between. The CDR3 extends over 16 amino acids. The DNA of the CDR3 is TGCGCCAGCAGCTTTGGGGGCGGTTTCTCTGGAAACACCATATATTTT. This translates into CASSFGGGFSGNTIYF.

This chain uses TRBV6-1 with TRBJ1-1; no clear D. The ends were cut back, 8 bases at V and 1 base at J, with 11 bases in the middle. CDR1 and CDR2 from the germline V gene are MNHNS and SASEGT. This CDR3 is built from 13 residues. CDR3 loop: CASGRVPNTEAFF. The CDR3 DNA sequence: TGTGCCAGCGGTAGGGTTCCGAACACTGAAGCTTTCTTT.

V is TRBV7-9 and J is TRBJ2-7; possibly TRBD1 for D (6 bases). V was clipped by 1 base and J by 4 bases, with 20 bases between them. Germline values: CDR1 SEHNR, CDR2 FQNEAQ (reference sequence). The CDR3 runs 17 residues. In DNA form, the CDR3 reads TGTGCCAGCAGCTTAGATCGGTGGGCAGGGGCTATGTACGAGCAGTACTTC. Protein: CASSLDRWAGAMYEQYF.

This clonotype was counted at least ten times. The rearrangement joins TRBV9 to TRBJ1-3, with TRBD1 matching 7 bases. The V gene end was trimmed by 4 bases and the J gene end by 0 bases; junction bases not matched to a gene: 4. The CDR3 consists of 15 residues. Germline CDR1 reads SGDLS; CDR2 reads YYNGEE. CDR3 amino acids: CASSPGQYSGNTIYF. Here the CDR3 DNA reads TGTGCCAGCAGCCCGGGACAGTACTCTGGAAACACCATATATTTT.

J is TRBJ2-1 and V is TRBV20-1; 9 bases line up with TRBD2. The CDR3 extends over 12 amino acids. Trimming removed 6 bases from V and 9 bases from J; junction bases left unmatched: 6. The germline V gene encodes CDR1 DFQATT and CDR2 SNEGSKA (reference sequence). CDR3 amino acids: CSATPTSGEQFF. In nucleotides, the CDR3 is TGCAGTGCGACTCCGACTAGCGGTGAGCAGTTCTTC.

This clonotype was counted only a few times. The V and J genes are TRBV7-6 and TRBJ2-5; 10 nucleotides line up with TRBD2. The CDR3 is made up of 15 amino acids. The V segment lost 4 bases and the J segment 7 bases; nucleotides outside the gene matches: 9. The germline CDR1 and CDR2 sequences are SGHVS and FNYEAQ. The CDR3 DNA reads as TGTGCCAGCAGCTATGCTAGCGGGGGTTCCGGGACCCAGTACTTC. This codes for CASSYASGGSGTQYF.

This clonotype has ten or more counts. The chain employs TRBV10-1 and TRBJ2-2; the D is unclear. V dropped 3 bases and J dropped 6 bases, with 5 bases sitting between them. Germline loops: CDR1 WNHNN, CDR2 SYGVQD (reference sequence). There are 12 residues in the CDR3. The CDR3 region is CASSDMPGELFF. CDR3 nucleotides: TGCGCCAGCAGTGATATGCCCGGGGAGCTGTTTTTT.

The chain recombines TRBV9 with TRBJ1-1; 10 nucleotides line up with TRBD1. Per germline, CDR1 SGDLS and CDR2 YYNGEE. Trimming took 4 bases from V and 4 from J; bases not matched to a gene: 19. The length of the CDR3 is 19 residues. CDR3 nucleotide sequence: TGTGCCAGCAGCTCTCCCCCATCGCATGGACAGGGGGTTCCCACTGAAGCTTTCTTT. As protein: CASSSPPSHGQGVPTEAFF. The full variable domain, completed using reference TRBV9 and TRBJ1-1, is DSGVTQTPKHLITATGQRVTLRCSPRSGDLSVYWYQQSLDQGLQFLIQYYNGEERAKGNILERFSAQQFPDLHSELNLSSLELGDSALYFCASSSPPSHGQGVPTEAFFGQGTRLTVV.

The rearrangement uses TRBV3-1 and TRBJ2-7; D possibly corresponds to TRBD1 (5 bases). The CDR3 has 16 residues. Trimming shortened V by 4 bases and J by 4 bases, and 20 bases separated the two germline ends. Germline V gives CDR1 LGHDT, CDR2 YNNKEL (reference sequence). In nucleotides, the CDR3 is TGTGCCAGCAGCCCCGACCGATCATGGGGCCGTTACGAGCAGTACTTC. Protein sequence: CASSPDRSWGRYEQYF.

The J gene is TRBJ2-7, the V gene TRBV30, with D unresolved. V was cut by 1 base and J by 6 bases, with 10 bases left in between. This CDR3 has 12 residues. Per germline, CDR1 GTSNPN and CDR2 SVGIG (reference sequence). CDR3: CAWSGPTSEQYF. DNA of the CDR3: TGTGCCTGGAGTGGGCCGACGAGCGAGCAGTACTTC.

This clonotype was detected many times. The chain links TRBV7-9 to TRBJ2-7; D unresolved. This CDR3 is 17 amino acids long. Germline V gene lookup returns CDR1 SEHNR and CDR2 FQNEAQ (reference sequence). V lost 1 base, J lost 0 bases, and 16 bases lay in between. The CDR3 DNA is TGTGCCAGCAGCTTAGATGGCGCTAGTTCCCGCTCCTACGAGCAGTACTTC. Amino acids: CASSLDGASSRSYEQYF.

This clonotype showed up just a few times. This rearrangement joins TRBV7-6 to TRBJ2-5; D call uncertain. V was clipped by 2 bases and J by 2 bases, with 6 bases between them. CDR1 and CDR2 from the germline V gene are SGHVS and FNYEAQ. CDR3 length: 13 amino acids. Here the CDR3 DNA reads TGTGCCAGCAGCTTACAGGTTCAAGAGACCCAGTACTTC. Translating gives CASSLQVQETQYF.

This clonotype was picked up a small number of times. The V gene is TRBV19, the J gene TRBJ1-2; TRBD1 might be the D (6 bases). The CDR3 extends over 16 amino acids. Germline lookup yields CDR1 LNHDA and CDR2 SQIVND (reference sequence). V gave up 3 bases and J gave up 5 bases, with 19 bases separating them. CDR3 nucleotides: TGTGCCAGTAGTATTCTTGGGACATCGAGGCTGTATGGCTACACCTTC. Translation: CASSILGTSRLYGYTF.

This clonotype was detected only a few times. The genes are TRBV11-2 and TRBJ2-1; D may correspond to TRBD1 or TRBD2 (9 bases each). V was trimmed by 4 bases and J by 2 bases, leaving 24 bases between them. The germline V gene has CDR1 SGHAT and CDR2 FQNNGV. The CDR3 extends over 19 amino acids. Here the CDR3 DNA reads TGTGCCAGCAGCTCGTATCGGCGGGAGGGACAGGGTACCTACAATGAGCAGTTCTTC. Amino acids: CASSSYRREGQGTYNEQFF.

V usage is TRBV7-3 and J usage is TRBJ1-4; D not certain. Looked up from germline, CDR1 is SGHTA and CDR2 is FQGTGA. The CDR3 extends over 12 amino acids. Trimming pared 4 bases from V and 5 bases from J, leaving 5 bases between. The DNA of the CDR3 is TGTGCCAGCAGCTCAGCAAATGAAAAACTGTTTTTT. Translation: CASSSANEKLFF.

The chain combines TRBV10-2 with TRBJ2-7; D remains unclear. Germline CDR1 reads WSHSY; CDR2 reads SAAADI. The CDR3 is 12 amino acids. The germline V and J ends were trimmed by 3 bases and 4 bases, with 7 bases remaining between them. Written as DNA, the CDR3 is TGCGCCAGCAGTGACGTGGGGTACGAGCAGTACTTC. The encoded protein is CASSDVGYEQYF.

Of note for this clonotype: This clone may be a read error of a much larger clone one base away. This chain connects TRBV5-1 to TRBJ2-1; TRBD1 is a possible D gene (5 bases). CDR1 and CDR2 from the germline V gene are SGHRS and YFSETQ. Trimming stripped 4 bases from V and 1 base from J, with 21 bases between. The length of the CDR3 is 18 residues. This CDR3 is CASSPKPNSRGSYNEQFF. In DNA form, the CDR3 reads TGCGCCAGCAGCCCCAAACCTAATTCTAGGGGATCCTACAATGAGCAGTTCTTC.

This clonotype has a handful of counts. This chain connects TRBV7-6 to TRBJ2-1; 11 positions agree with TRBD1. The CDR3 is 15 amino acids. The J segment lost 9 bases and the V segment lost 4 bases, leaving 8 bases of the junction unmatched. Germline CDR1 reads SGHVS; CDR2 reads FNYEAQ. The CDR3 coding sequence is TGTGCCAGCAGCTCCAGGACAGGGGGCTTCGGTGAGCAGTTCTTC. Protein sequence: CASSSRTGGFGEQFF.

This clonotype showed up just a few times. J is TRBJ2-5 and V is TRBV15; D is possibly TRBD2 (6 bases). The CDR3 loop spans 13 amino acids. Trimming took 3 bases from V and 5 from J, leaving 10 bases between them. Germline CDR1 is LNHNV and CDR2 is YYDKDF (reference sequence). The CDR3 DNA follows: TGTGCCACCAGCAGTGGGAGGAGCGAGACCCAGTACTTC. Translated: CATSSGRSETQYF.

The rearrangement links TRBV27 to TRBJ2-3; possibly TRBD2 for D (6 bases). CDR3 size: 16 residues. Trimming pared 8 bases from V and 1 base from J, leaving 19 bases between. The germline V gene encodes CDR1 MNHEY and CDR2 SMNVEV (reference sequence). This chain's CDR3 is CASGGKQASGTDTQYF. The CDR3 DNA follows: TGTGCCAGCGGAGGGAAACAGGCCAGTGGCACAGATACGCAGTATTTT.

As regards this clonotype: At one of its ends the junction is not consistent with the germline gene, which may arise from a read error. The CDR3 region has the DNA TGTGGCAGCAGAGCCGGGACAGGGAACACTGAAGCTTTCTTT. Its protein product is CGSRAGTGNTEAFF. The chain has TRBV6-1 and TRBJ1-1; 8 bases map to TRBD1. This CDR3 region has 14 residues. CDR1 and CDR2 (germline): MNHNS, SASEGT.

The V gene is TRBV5-5, the J gene TRBJ1-1; 7 bases line up with TRBD1. V trimming: 1 base; J trimming: 5 bases; junction bases outside the gene matches: 2. The CDR3 sequence is 13 residues long. Germline V CDR1 and CDR2: SGHKS, YYEKEE (reference sequence). The DNA for the CDR3 is TGTGCCAGCAGCTTGCAGGGGGTAACTGAAGCTTTCTTT. This sequence encodes CASSLQGVTEAFF. The full variable domain, completed using reference TRBV5-5 and TRBJ1-1, is DAGVTQSPTHLIKTRGQQVTLRCSPISGHKSVSWYQQVLGQGPQFIFQYYEKEERGRGNFPDRFSARQFPNYSSELNVNALLLGDSALYLCASSLQGVTEAFFGQGTRLTVV.

In this sample, this clonotype turned up many times. The CDR3 region has the DNA TGTGCCATCACCAGCCGGGCCGGGGAGCTGTTTTTT. It codes for CAITSRAGELFF. The chain joins TRBV7-6 to TRBJ2-2; no clear D gene. This CDR3 comprises 12 residues. Trimming cost V 10 bases and J 6 bases, with 12 bases left between them. Germline CDR1 SGHVS, CDR2 FNYEAQ.

This clonotype was recorded a few times. V is TRBV6-6 and J is TRBJ2-3, with 9 bases aligning to TRBD1. The V segment lost 7 bases and the J segment 3 bases; nucleotides outside the gene matches: 8. The germline gives CDR1 MNHNY, CDR2 SVGAGI (reference sequence). There are 15 residues in the CDR3. CDR3 nucleotides: TGTGCCAGCACCGCAGACAGGGGGTTTACAGATACGCAGTATTTT. This encodes CASTADRGFTDTQYF.

The V gene is TRBV19, the J gene TRBJ2-5, with D possibly matching TRBD1 (5 bases). The germline V gene encodes CDR1 LNHDA and CDR2 SQIVND (reference sequence). V was cut by 5 bases and J by 3 bases, with 10 bases left in between. The CDR3 consists of 13 residues. CDR3 bases: TGTGCCAGTAGTCCCAGGGTAGAAGAGACCCAGTACTTC. Translation: CASSPRVEETQYF.